The clone carrying this T cell receptor (beta chain) was seen more than once but under ten times. The data were taken from a study of regulatory T cells in long-lasting Graves disease. Described time point: newly diagnosed GD, antithyroid drugs for less than 3 months. Isolated PBMC RNA provided the starting material for the TCR library. Construction of TCR beta libraries relied on iRepertoire HTBI primers and on Arm-PCR targeting CDR3 regions. TCRdb recomputed calls from the multiplex PCR reads with MiXCR, one row per CDR3 protein. The sample carries about 420,000 distinct CDR3 sequences, roughly 17% recorded once. The data also belong to a second study, concerning T cells in Graves' hyperthyroidism and ophthalmopathy.

The source was peripheral blood mononuclear cells (PBMCs), collected at new diagnosis, from a patient treated with antithyroid drugs. The receptor's source is a woman under 30 with Graves disease.

This CDR3 is CSAEARDSYEQYF. The CDR3 DNA reads TGCAGTGCAGAAGCGAGAGACTCCTACGAGCAGTACTTC. This chain joins TRBV20-1 and TRBJ2-7; D not certain. This CDR3 comprises 13 residues. The ends were cut back, 6 bases at V and 0 bases at J, with 12 bases in the middle. Germline lookup yields CDR1 DFQATT and CDR2 SNEGSKA (reference sequence).